The 26 T cell receptor beta chains below all came from one sample that was sequenced in a study of T-cell memory formation after mild COVID-19. TCRdb re-derived calls from the 5' RACE reads in MiXCR, one entry per CDR3 protein. In the table there are about 280,000 distinct CDR3 sequences, around 8% of which are singletons. The sequencing input was PBMCs or a T cell subset sorted from them (not recorded which). Receptors were obtained from a man in his late teens or twenties who had mild COVID-19 (a few samples of this study predate the infection). Cell type and time point are not known.

This clonotype has a handful of counts. This chain joins TRBV20-1 and TRBJ1-1; possible D gene TRBD1, 5 bases. The CDR3 sequence is 14 residues long. The V and J ends lost 0 bases and 1 base respectively, with 9 bases between them. Germline V lookup: CDR1 DFQATT, CDR2 SNEGSKA (reference sequence). CDR3 protein: CSARDQGGNTEAFF. The CDR3 bases are TGCAGTGCTAGAGATCAGGGCGGGAACACTGAAGCTTTCTTT.

The genes are TRBV20-1 and TRBJ2-7; unclear D gene. Per germline, CDR1 DFQATT and CDR2 SNEGSKA (reference sequence). The CDR3 extends over 13 amino acids. V was shortened by 5 bases and J by 4 bases, with 15 bases between the two germline ends. DNA for the CDR3: TGCAGTGCTCACGAGAGGAGCCGTTACGAGCAGTACTTC. It codes for CSAHERSRYEQYF.

This clonotype was seen a few times. The V call is TRBV13, the J call TRBJ2-6; tentatively, D is TRBD1 (6 bases). The CDR3 is 14 residues long. Deletions cut 4 bases from V and 10 bases from J, with 14 bases between. The germline V gene encodes CDR1 PRHDT and CDR2 FYEKMQ (reference sequence). CDR3 in amino acids: CASSSLDSGNVLTF. The CDR3 region has the DNA TGTGCCAGCAGCTCCCTGGACAGTGGGAACGTCCTGACTTTC.

The rearrangement uses TRBV6-1 and TRBJ1-6; tentative D call: TRBD1 (6 bases). V was cut by 6 bases and J by 14 bases, with 23 bases left in between. Germline V gene lookup returns CDR1 MNHNS and CDR2 SASEGT. The CDR3 sequence is 15 residues long. The CDR3 region has the DNA TGTGCCAGCAGCCCCAAAGTACAGGGACGTGCATCCCTCCACTTT. It is translated as CASSPKVQGRASLHF.

The table lists this clonotype with a few counts. V gene TRBV20-1 combines with J gene TRBJ2-1; 7 bases align to TRBD1. The ends lost 7 bases at V and 0 bases at J; junction bases unmatched: 6. The germline CDR1 and CDR2 sequences are DFQATT and SNEGSKA (reference sequence). The CDR3 spans 14 residues. The DNA for the CDR3 is TGCAGTGTAACGACAGGGAGCTCCTACAATGAGCAGTTCTTC. Encoded protein: CSVTTGSSYNEQFF.

There are a few counts of this clonotype. V gene TRBV20-1 combines with J gene TRBJ1-2, with unresolved D. V lost 6 bases to trimming and J lost 8 bases, with 19 bases between them. Per germline, CDR1 DFQATT and CDR2 SNEGSKA (reference sequence). This CDR3 is 13 amino acids long. The CDR3 nucleotides read TGCAGTGCCACCCCGACGGAAGTCTCGGGCTACACCTTC. It encodes CSATPTEVSGYTF.

This clonotype was seen repeatedly, ten times or more. The genes are TRBV7-2 and TRBJ2-1; D possibly corresponds to TRBD1 (7 bases). V was cut by 2 bases and J by 5 bases, with 13 bases left in between. The CDR3 totals 15 residues. In germline, CDR1 is SGHTA, CDR2 FQGNSA. The CDR3 DNA reads as TGTGCCAGCAGCTTAACCAGGGGGGCAGACAATGAGCAGTTCTTC. Amino acid sequence: CASSLTRGADNEQFF.

In its sample, this clonotype was seen many times. The J gene is TRBJ1-5, the V gene TRBV15; no reliable D call. The CDR3 sequence is 12 residues long. The germline V gene has CDR1 LNHNV and CDR2 YYDKDF (reference sequence). Trimming took 4 bases from V and 5 from J, leaving 6 bases between them. The CDR3 DNA sequence: TGTGCCACCAGCATTCAGGATCAGCCCCAGCATTTT. This translates into CATSIQDQPQHF.

The rearrangement uses TRBV4-2 and TRBJ2-5; 7 positions match TRBD2. From germline, CDR1 is LGHNA and CDR2 YNFKEQ. J was trimmed by 6 bases and V by 4 bases; bases with no gene match: 11. The CDR3 is made up of 15 amino acids. The CDR3 nucleotides read TGTGCCAGCAGCCCCGCCAGGGAGGGCATAAAGACCCAGTACTTC. Translation gives CASSPAREGIKTQYF.

This clonotype was detected a few times. V usage is TRBV7-8 and J usage is TRBJ2-1, with 7 bases lining up with TRBD1. This CDR3 region has 16 residues. Germline-derived CDR1 and CDR2 are SGHVS and FQNEAQ. V shed 3 bases, J shed 8 bases, and the junction held 13 bases outside the gene matches. The CDR3 loop reads CASSFNKGAEADEQFF. CDR3 DNA: TGTGCCAGCAGCTTTAATAAGGGGGCGGAGGCGGATGAGCAGTTCTTC.

This clonotype occurred once. This chain links TRBV10-3 with TRBJ2-1, with TRBD1 identical over 10 bases. J was trimmed by 9 bases and V by 6 bases; bases with no gene match: 8. CDR1 and CDR2 from the germline V gene are ENHRY and SYGVKD. The CDR3 contains 14 residues. CDR3 in amino acids: CAIRLGQGSGEQFF. In DNA form, the CDR3 reads TGTGCCATCAGGCTGGGACAGGGGAGTGGTGAGCAGTTCTTC.

This clonotype has a handful of counts. The chain recombines TRBV18 with TRBJ2-3; D call uncertain. V was shortened by 2 bases and J by 5 bases, with 8 bases between the two germline ends. CDR1 is KGHSH and CDR2 is LQKENI in the germline V gene. This CDR3 has 13 amino acids. The CDR3 region has the DNA TGTGCCAGCTCACCAAGGGCTCGAGATACGCAGTATTTT. Its protein is CASSPRARDTQYF. Together with reference TRBV18 and TRBJ2-3, the CDR3 gives the full variable domain: NAGVMQNPRHLVRRRGQEARLRCSPMKGHSHVYWYRQLPEEGLKFMVYLQKENIIDESGMPKERFSAEFPKEGPSILRIQQVVRGDSAAYFCASSPRARDTQYFGPGTRLTVL.

This rearrangement joins TRBV7-2 to TRBJ1-4, with TRBD1 matching over 7 bases. The CDR3 length is 15 residues. Per the germline V gene, CDR1 is SGHTA and CDR2 is FQGNSA. The trim removed 2 bases at V and 5 bases at J, leaving 5 bases unmatched. The CDR3, as DNA: TGTGCCAGCAGCTTATCCGGGACAGTCAATGAAAAACTGTTTTTT. Residues: CASSLSGTVNEKLFF.

This clonotype came up a few times. The chain uses TRBV6-5 and TRBJ2-1, with 14 bases fitting TRBD2. Trimming at V came to 6 bases and at J to 8 bases, leaving 6 bases not matched to a gene. In germline, CDR1 is MNHEY, CDR2 SVGAGI. This CDR3 spans 15 amino acids. The CDR3 loop is CASRFETSGGDEQFF. The CDR3 DNA is TGTGCCAGCAGATTCGAGACTAGCGGGGGGGATGAGCAGTTCTTC.

This clonotype was seen a handful of times. The chain has TRBV7-6 and TRBJ2-7; perhaps TRBD2 as D (5 bases). This CDR3 region has 14 residues. The V gene's germline CDR1 is SGHVS and CDR2 FNYEAQ. The V end lost 5 bases, the J end lost 6 bases, and 17 bases lay between the germline ends. In nucleotides, the CDR3 is TGTGCCAGCAGCCGCAGCGGAAATAATATCGAGCAGTACTTC. Translating it yields CASSRSGNNIEQYF.

The V and J genes are TRBV6-5 and TRBJ2-7; 14 positions agree with TRBD2. The length of the CDR3 is 16 residues. V was pared by 3 bases and J by 2 bases, with 3 bases of the junction left unmatched. The V gene's germline CDR1 is MNHEY and CDR2 SVGAGI. CDR3 nucleotide sequence: TGTGCCAGCAGTTATCCGACTAGCGGGGGGGCCTACGAGCAGTACTTC. Protein product: CASSYPTSGGAYEQYF.

This clonotype was detected only a few times. The chain links TRBV6-2 or TRBV6-3 to TRBJ2-7, with 9 bases lining up with TRBD2. The CDR3 runs to 16 residues. The trim removed 2 bases at V and 3 bases at J, leaving 8 bases unmatched. Germline V gene data show CDR1 as MNHEY and CDR2 as SVGEGT. CDR3 nucleotides: TGTGCCAGCAGTTACCGTGCAGCGGGGGGCTACTACGAGCAGTACTTC. Translated, it gives CASSYRAAGGYYEQYF.

The chain uses TRBV7-9 and TRBJ2-3, with 8 bases lining up with TRBD2. V dropped 2 bases and J dropped 2; count of bases not matched to a gene: 3. The germline V gene has CDR1 SEHNR and CDR2 FQNEAQ (reference sequence). The CDR3 totals 15 residues. CDR3 amino acids: CASSLLAGDTDTQYF. The CDR3 DNA sequence: TGTGCCAGCAGCTTACTAGCGGGCGACACAGATACGCAGTATTTT.

V gene TRBV6-9 combines with J gene TRBJ1-3; D is ambiguous. In germline, CDR1 is MNHGY, CDR2 SVAAGI. V was shortened by 10 bases and J by 0 bases, with 13 bases between the two germline ends. The CDR3 runs to 14 residues. The CDR3: CANRDGSSGNTIYF. The CDR3 DNA sequence: TGTGCCAACCGAGACGGGAGCTCTGGAAACACCATATATTTT.

The chain is built from TRBV4-3 and TRBJ2-7; D may correspond to TRBD1 or TRBD2 (7 bases each). The CDR3 runs to 15 residues. Trimming took off 3 bases at V and 2 bases at J, with 14 bases between the two ends. CDR1 and CDR2 (germline): LGHNA, YSLEER. DNA for the CDR3: TGCGCCAGCAGCCAGGGGGGGGACAGACCCTACGAGCAGTACTTC. This sequence encodes CASSQGGDRPYEQYF.

This rearrangement joins TRBV6-5 to TRBJ2-6; unclear D gene. V lost 8 bases to trimming and J lost 0 bases, with 17 bases between them. Per germline, CDR1 MNHEY and CDR2 SVGAGI. The CDR3 has 17 amino acids. This CDR3 is CASCRALVGSGANVLTF. Here the CDR3 DNA reads TGTGCCAGCTGTAGGGCCCTTGTGGGCTCTGGGGCCAACGTCCTGACTTTC.

This clonotype has only a few counts. CDR3 DNA: TGTGCCAGCAGTAAAGGACTAGCGGGGGACCCTATGGAGGAGACCCAGTACTTC. The encoded protein is CASSKGLAGDPMEETQYF. This chain uses TRBV7-9 with TRBJ2-5, with 13 positions matching TRBD2. Germline loops: CDR1 SEHNR, CDR2 FQNEAQ (reference sequence). The CDR3 length is 18 residues. After removal of 6 bases from V and 5 bases from J, the junction contained 15 bases not matched to a gene.

This clonotype showed up just a few times. The gene calls are TRBV6-5 and TRBJ2-7, with a tentative D call TRBD1 (6 bases). From germline, CDR1 is MNHEY and CDR2 SVGAGI. The CDR3 is 14 amino acids. Trimming removed 5 bases from V and 0 bases from J, with 11 bases in between. The CDR3 nucleotides read TGTGCCAGCAGTAGGACAGCGAGCTCCTACGAGCAGTACGTC. Protein sequence: CASSRTASSYEQYV.

This clonotype was seen a few times. The chain uses TRBV7-3 and TRBJ2-1; 8 bases match TRBD1. The CDR3 is made up of 15 amino acids. V was pared by 3 bases and J by 8 bases, with 9 bases of the junction left unmatched. Germline assignment: CDR1 SGHTA and CDR2 FQGTGA. In DNA, the CDR3 is TGTGCCAGCAGCTTTCTCGGACAGGGAGGCGATGAGCAGTTCTTC. Amino acid sequence: CASSFLGQGGDEQFF.

This clonotype was found a few times. The chain uses TRBV7-9 and TRBJ2-3; 11 nucleotides line up with TRBD2. CDR1 is SEHNR and CDR2 is FQNEAQ in the germline V gene (reference sequence). The trim removed 5 bases at V and 0 bases at J, leaving 13 bases unmatched. The CDR3 runs to 19 residues. The CDR3, as DNA: TGTGCCAGCAGCCCCCGATCTGCAGCTAGCGGGGGGAGCACAGATACGCAGTATTTT. Protein product: CASSPRSAASGGSTDTQYF.

This clonotype appeared many times. V usage is TRBV5-1 and J usage is TRBJ1-5, with D hard to call. V was trimmed by 0 bases and J by 7 bases, leaving 11 bases between them. This CDR3 comprises 14 residues. In germline, CDR1 is SGHRS, CDR2 YFSETQ. CDR3 loop: CASSLDSLEQPQHF. CDR3 sequence (DNA): TGCGCCAGCAGCTTGGATAGCCTGGAACAGCCCCAGCATTTT.